The rows below give T cell receptor beta chains drawn from one sample of a study of cytomegalovirus exposure and HLA in healthy donors. Clones were read by immunoSEQ multiplex PCR, and TCRdb kept only the in-frame ones, dropping some. The data contain roughly 170,000 clones, around 83% of them singletons. Input material: PBMCs. The receptors shown here come from a man over 45 in good health and CMV-seronegative. Both conserved end residues are part of each CDR3. Each record gives: V gene, J gene, clone size, CDR3 length, D gene, CDR3 protein, CDR3 DNA. The D gene is left open where the match is weak. Rows may omit the clone size; those that give it use once, few, many or a size class.

>TRBV7-9|TRBJ2-7|once|14|.
CSSSFGTAPYEQYF
TGTTCCAGCAGCTTCGGGACTGCTCCCTACGAGCAGTACTTC
>TRBV4-1|TRBJ1-6|.|16|TRBD1
CASSRLQGARDSPLHF
TGCGCCAGCAGCCGATTACAGGGGGCGAGAGACTCACCCCTCCACTTT
>TRBV28|TRBJ2-7|.|13|.
CASTDSSSYEQYF
TGTGCCAGCACGGACAGCTCCTCCTACGAGCAGTACTTC
>TRBV5-1|TRBJ1-4|.|17|TRBD1
CASSQRPTGTGGEKLFF
TGCGCCAGCAGCCAGAGACCAACCGGGACAGGGGGTGAAAAACTGTTTTTT
>TRBV19|TRBJ1-2|.|14|.
CASLKAGLVGGYTF
TGTGCCAGCCTAAAGGCGGGACTCGTCGGAGGCTACACCTTC
>TRBV7-9|TRBJ1-2|once|12|.
CASSFSDSLDTF
TGTGCCAGCAGCTTCTCGGACAGTCTCGACACCTTC
>TRBV6-4|TRBJ2-5|.|14|TRBD1
CASSETGGKETQYF
TGTGCCAGCAGTGAAACAGGGGGGAAAGAGACCCAGTACTTC
>TRBV7-3|TRBJ2-2|.|16|TRBD2
CASSLRAGVGTGELFF
TGTGCCAGCAGCTTAAGGGCGGGAGTGGGAACCGGGGAGCTGTTTTTT
>TRBV19|TRBJ1-2|once|16|.
CASSVSWAGVGYGYTF
TGTGCCAGTAGTGTTTCTTGGGCAGGGGTTGGCTATGGCTACACCTTC
>TRBV2|TRBJ1-1|.|13|.
CASIRALNTEAFF
TGTGCCAGCATCAGGGCCCTGAACACTGAAGCTTTCTTT
>TRBV5-1|TRBJ1-4|.|15|.
CASSPGGGWEEKLFF
TGCGCCAGCAGCCCGGGGGGGGGTTGGGAAGAAAAACTGTTTTTT
>TRBV7-2|TRBJ1-1|.|13|.
CASSLVLISEAFF
TGTGCCAGCAGCTTAGTGTTGATATCCGAGGCTTTCTTT
>TRBV13|TRBJ2-3|.|16|TRBD2
CASSTQRDLLTDTQYF
TGTGCCAGCAGCACTCAGCGGGATCTTCTCACAGATACGCAGTATTTT
>TRBV28|TRBJ1-2|.|15|.
CASSSHGTRPYGYTF
TGTGCCAGCAGTTCCCACGGGACTCGACCCTATGGCTACACCTTC
>TRBV5-1|TRBJ2-5|once|15|TRBD1
CASSAGTGDRETQYF
TGCGCCAGCAGCGCCGGGACAGGGGACCGAGAGACCCAGTACTTC
>TRBV11-1|TRBJ2-4|.|15|TRBD1
CASSYGTAQGNIQYF
TGTGCCAGCAGCTATGGGACAGCCCAAGGTAACATTCAGTACTTC
>TRBV2|TRBJ2-2|.|16|.
CASSVLGAPSTGELFF
TGTGCCAGCAGTGTTCTTGGGGCGCCGAGCACCGGGGAGCTGTTTTTT
>TRBV11-2|TRBJ2-1|.|14|TRBD1
CASSFRDRNNEQFF
TGTGCCAGCAGCTTCCGGGACAGGAACAATGAGCAGTTCTTC
>TRBV30|TRBJ1-2|.|19|.
CAWSVTTRPRGAQNYGYTF
TGTGCCTGGAGTGTAACCACCCGACCCCGGGGGGCGCAGAACTATGGCTACACCTTC
>TRBV9|TRBJ1-1|.|15|.
CASSPGHLDDTEAFF
TGTGCCAGCAGCCCGGGACATTTGGATGACACTGAAGCTTTCTTT
>TRBV12-5|TRBJ2-5|.|18|.
CASGPGTSTSRGGETQYF
TGTGCTAGTGGTCCGGGGACCTCGACTAGCAGGGGAGGAGAGACCCAGTACTTC
>TRBV7-9|TRBJ2-7|.|16|TRBD2
CASNDPSAAGGYEQYF
TGTGCCAGCAACGATCCCTCCGCAGCGGGAGGCTACGAGCAGTACTTC
>TRBV7-2|TRBJ1-6|.|15|.
CASSLQGSPNSPLHF
TGTGCCAGCAGCTTACAGGGGTCTCCTAATTCACCCCTCCACTTT
>TRBV18|TRBJ2-7|once|16|TRBD2
CASSPGTSGSPYEQYF
TGTGCCAGCTCTCCCGGGACTAGCGGTTCCCCCTACGAGCAGTACTTC
>TRBV4-1|TRBJ2-1|.|14|.
CASSHPTRTNEQFF
TGCGCCAGCAGCCACCCCACTAGGACCAATGAGCAGTTCTTC
>TRBV19|TRBJ2-7|.|15|.
CASRGDRAGSYEQYF
TGTGCCAGTAGGGGAGACAGGGCGGGGTCCTACGAGCAGTACTTC
>TRBV28|TRBJ2-5|.|16|TRBD2
CASSFSSGSTQETQYF
TGTGCCAGCAGTTTCTCTAGCGGGAGTACCCAAGAGACCCAGTACTTC
>TRBV4-2|TRBJ1-2|.|13|TRBD1
CASSSRDREPLTF
TGTGCCAGCAGCTCCCGGGACAGGGAACCTCTCACCTTC
>TRBV4-1|TRBJ1-6|.|15|.
CASSQIPGSNSPLHF
TGCGCCAGCAGCCAAATCCCCGGGTCTAATTCACCCCTCCACTTT
>TRBV5-5|TRBJ2-3|once|16|TRBD2
CASSFRGRGSTDTQYF
TGTGCCAGCAGCTTCCGAGGGAGGGGTAGCACAGATACGCAGTATTTT
>TRBV7-3|TRBJ2-2|.|14|.
CASSPGLGGRELFF
TGTGCCAGCAGCCCAGGGTTAGGGGGACGGGAGCTGTTTTTT
>TRBV19|TRBJ2-7|.|13|.
CASSISGISEQYF
TGTGCCAGTAGTATATCCGGGATTAGCGAGCAGTACTTC
>TRBV5-1|TRBJ1-2|.|15|TRBD1
CASSLERGPDYGYTF
TGCGCCAGCAGCTTGGAGAGGGGGCCTGACTATGGCTACACCTTC
>TRBV18|TRBJ2-6|.|15|TRBD1
CASSPNRGGANVLTF
TGTGCCAGCTCACCAAACAGGGGTGGGGCCAACGTCCTGACTTTC
>TRBV9|TRBJ2-7|.|14|TRBD2
CASSVSGRDYEQYF
TGTGCCAGCAGCGTTAGCGGGAGGGATTACGAGCAGTACTTC
>TRBV5-1|TRBJ2-1|.|15|TRBD1
CASRPPGQGGTEQFF
TGCGCCAGCAGACCTCCGGGACAGGGGGGGACAGAGCAGTTCTTC
>TRBV5-1|TRBJ2-3|.|15|TRBD1
CASSLANRGGDTQYF
TGCGCCAGCAGCTTGGCCAACAGGGGTGGAGATACGCAGTATTTT
>TRBV18|TRBJ2-1|.|15|TRBD1
CASSPRQGLGNEQFF
TGTGCCAGCTCACCTCGACAGGGGTTGGGAAATGAGCAGTTCTTC
>TRBV7-3|TRBJ2-2|.|14|.
CASSLTQRPGELFF
TGTGCCAGCAGCTTAACCCAGCGGCCCGGGGAGCTGTTTTTT
>TRBV10-3|TRBJ2-7|.|16|TRBD2
CAISDPGRPLGAEQYF
TGTGCCATCAGTGACCCCGGGAGGCCCTTAGGCGCCGAGCAGTACTTC
>TRBV27|TRBJ2-7|.|11|TRBD1
CASRTGNEQYF
TGTGCCAGCAGGACAGGGAACGAGCAGTACTTC
>TRBV29-1|TRBJ1-2|.|14|.
CSVAGRGANYGYTF
TGCAGCGTCGCGGGGCGGGGGGCCAACTATGGCTACACCTTC
>TRBV9|TRBJ2-5|few|16|TRBD2
CASSVDSGGAGETQYF
TGTGCCAGCAGCGTAGATAGCGGGGGGGCCGGGGAGACCCAGTACTTC
>TRBV7-2|TRBJ2-7|.|15|TRBD1
CASSRPGTGEAEQYF
TGTGCCAGCAGCCGCCCCGGGACAGGGGAGGCCGAGCAGTACTTC
>TRBV9|TRBJ2-5|.|14|.
CASSPRHHQETQYF
TGTGCCAGCAGCCCCCGACACCACCAAGAGACCCAGTACTTC
>TRBV6-1|TRBJ1-2|.|14|.
CASSEGSANYGYTF
TGTGCCAGCAGTGAAGGGTCTGCGAACTATGGCTACACCTTC
>TRBV6-6|TRBJ1-2|once|14|TRBD1
CASSWDRGRGGYTF
TGTGCCAGCAGTTGGGACAGGGGAAGGGGTGGCTACACCTTC
>TRBV7-9|TRBJ1-3|.|16|.
CASSSSRGASGNTIYF
TGTGCCAGCAGTTCGTCTCGGGGGGCCTCTGGAAACACCATATATTTT
>TRBV5-5|TRBJ1-1|.|14|.
CASSSGTPLLEAFF
TGTGCCAGCAGCAGTGGGACACCCCTATTAGAAGCTTTCTTT
>TRBV6-5|TRBJ2-7|.|16|TRBD2
CASSYPGGKPSSEQYF
TGTGCCAGCAGTTATCCCGGGGGGAAACCCAGCAGCGAGCAGTACTTC
>TRBV7-9|TRBJ2-2|.|15|.
CSSSLARPSAGELFF
TGTTCCAGCAGCTTAGCTCGCCCTAGCGCCGGGGAGCTGTTTTTT
>TRBV9|TRBJ1-3|.|16|.
CASSVIGGGFGNTIYF
TGTGCCAGCAGCGTTATAGGTGGAGGTTTTGGAAACACCATATATTTT
>TRBV11-1|TRBJ2-2|.|15|.
CASSLRRVPTGELFF
TGTGCCAGCAGCTTACGCAGGGTTCCCACCGGGGAGCTGTTTTTT